The rows below give T cell receptor beta chains drawn from one sample of a study of blood T cell repertoires in COVID-19. The protocol was immunoSEQ multiplex PCR, while the TCRdb copy is restricted to in-frame clones and leaves out a portion. Of roughly 49,000 clones detected, roughly 89% appear once; the ten largest clones hold roughly 5%. Input material: peripheral blood. The receptors here all came from a man in his 60s with active COVID-19. Both conserved end residues are part of each CDR3. A D gene is named only where the DNA matches it firmly. Clone size is stated in some rows and not others, as once, few, many or a class when expanded.

cdr3_nt	cdr3_aa	clone_size	v_call	j_call	d_call
TGTGCCAGCAGCCCGGGACAGAACACAGATACGCAGTATTTT	CASSPGQNTDTQYF	NA	TRBV5-4	TRBJ2-3	TRBD1
TGTGCCAGCAGTTCCTATACGACAGGGGGCTCTAACGAGCAGTACTTC	CASSSYTTGGSNEQYF	few	TRBV28	TRBJ2-7	TRBD1
TGCGCCAGCAGCTTGGGGGGGACAGGGTACCAAGAGACCCAGTACTTC	CASSLGGTGYQETQYF	NA	TRBV5-1	TRBJ2-5	TRBD1
TGTGCCAGCGGGACACAGGGTATCAATGAGCAGTTCTTC	CASGTQGINEQFF	few	TRBV2	TRBJ2-1	NA
TGTGCCAGCAGCTTTTGGATGGCGGGAGGGTCAGATACGCAGTATTTT	CASSFWMAGGSDTQYF	NA	TRBV5-6	TRBJ2-3	TRBD2
TGTGCCAGCAGCGTTGGGACTAGCGGCTACGAGCAGTACTTC	CASSVGTSGYEQYF	NA	TRBV9	TRBJ2-7	TRBD2
TGCAGCGTTGATGGACAGGGCTCATACGAGCAGTACTTC	CSVDGQGSYEQYF	NA	TRBV29-1	TRBJ2-7	TRBD1
TGTGCCAGCAGTTTGAGGCAGTCCTACGAGCAGTACTTC	CASSLRQSYEQYF	NA	TRBV27	TRBJ2-7	NA
TGTGCCAGCGCCGGGACAGGGAATCAGCCCCAGCATTTT	CASAGTGNQPQHF	NA	TRBV19	TRBJ1-5	TRBD1
TGCGCCAGCAGCGGAGACCCACTGACAGTTAACAAAGGAAACACTGAAGCTTTCTTT	CASSGDPLTVNKGNTEAFF	NA	TRBV5-1	TRBJ1-1	NA
TGCGCCAGCAGCCTAAGGACAGGGGAGGACACTGAAGCTTTCTTT	CASSLRTGEDTEAFF	NA	TRBV5-1	TRBJ1-1	TRBD1
TGTGCCAGCACCGGAGGGACAGGTCTAGCCGCCGAGCAGTACTTC	CASTGGTGLAAEQYF	once	TRBV28	TRBJ2-7	TRBD1
TGTGCCAGTAGGAAGGCCACAGGGGGCGCGAACTATGGCTACACCTTC	CASRKATGGANYGYTF	NA	TRBV19	TRBJ1-2	TRBD1
TGTGCCAGCTCACCCCGACAGGGCCTTCTAAACACCGGGGAGCTGTTTTTT	CASSPRQGLLNTGELFF	NA	TRBV18	TRBJ2-2	TRBD1
TGTGCCAGCAGTGTCGAGACAGAGGAGACCCAGTACTTC	CASSVETEETQYF	NA	TRBV2	TRBJ2-5	NA
TGTGCCAGCAGTCCCTGGGACTTCCGGAGGGCCAGTAGGAGGACAGATACGCAGTATTTT	CASSPWDFRRASRRTDTQYF	NA	TRBV27	TRBJ2-3	NA
TGTGCCAGCGGGACTCCGAGCACAGATACGCAGTATTTT	CASGTPSTDTQYF	NA	TRBV27	TRBJ2-3	NA
TGTGCCAGCAGCGTATCCGGGGGGGCTGACACTGAAGCTTTCTTT	CASSVSGGADTEAFF	NA	TRBV9	TRBJ1-1	NA
TGTGCCAGCAGTACCCGGACAGGGGGGCTAGCCAAAAACATTCAGTACTTC	CASSTRTGGLAKNIQYF	NA	TRBV27	TRBJ2-4	TRBD1
TGCGCCAGCAGCCAGGGCGGGACTAGCGGGGCCTACGAGCAGTACTTC	CASSQGGTSGAYEQYF	NA	TRBV4-3	TRBJ2-7	TRBD2
TGTGCCTGGAGACCCCGGGTCACTGAAGCTTTCTTT	CAWRPRVTEAFF	NA	TRBV30	TRBJ1-1	NA
TGCGCCAGCAGCCCCGATGGTAGGACAGGGAATATCTACGAGCAGTACTTC	CASSPDGRTGNIYEQYF	once	TRBV5-1	TRBJ2-7	TRBD1
TGTGCCAGCAGCTCCCTCCGAAGGGAGAGCGGGAGGCCCGCCGGGGAGCAGTTCTTC	CASSSLRRESGRPAGEQFF	NA	TRBV11-2	TRBJ2-1	TRBD2
TGTGCCAGCAGTCCAGTTAGCAATCAGCCCCAGCATTTT	CASSPVSNQPQHF	NA	TRBV6-4	TRBJ1-5	NA
TGTGCCAGCAGCTCTCGGTCCAGGGGGTATACGCAGTATTTT	CASSSRSRGYTQYF	NA	TRBV7-9	TRBJ2-3	TRBD1
TGTGCCAGCAGTTACACACTACGCGGGAATACGCAGTATTTT	CASSYTLRGNTQYF	NA	TRBV27	TRBJ2-3	NA
TGTGCCAGTAGTATTAGGTGGCAGGGGACAGATACGCAGTATTTT	CASSIRWQGTDTQYF	once	TRBV19	TRBJ2-3	NA
TGTGCCAGCAGCCCCGGGGACTCGGGCAATCAGCCCCAGCATTTT	CASSPGDSGNQPQHF	NA	TRBV7-2	TRBJ1-5	NA
TGTGCCAGCAGCGTAGTGACGGGACTCTCCTACAATGAGCAGTTCTTC	CASSVVTGLSYNEQFF	NA	TRBV9	TRBJ2-1	NA
TGTGCCAGCAGTTACTCGAGGGAGCAGTTCTTC	CASSYSREQFF	NA	TRBV6-2/TRBV6-3	TRBJ2-1	NA
TGTGCCAGCAGCTTGGATGGGGGGAACTCTGGAAACACCATATATTTT	CASSLDGGNSGNTIYF	NA	TRBV5-4	TRBJ1-3	NA
TGTGCCAGCAGTTTCGGACAGGGGAGATGGGAGCAGTACTTC	CASSFGQGRWEQYF	NA	TRBV28	TRBJ2-7	TRBD1